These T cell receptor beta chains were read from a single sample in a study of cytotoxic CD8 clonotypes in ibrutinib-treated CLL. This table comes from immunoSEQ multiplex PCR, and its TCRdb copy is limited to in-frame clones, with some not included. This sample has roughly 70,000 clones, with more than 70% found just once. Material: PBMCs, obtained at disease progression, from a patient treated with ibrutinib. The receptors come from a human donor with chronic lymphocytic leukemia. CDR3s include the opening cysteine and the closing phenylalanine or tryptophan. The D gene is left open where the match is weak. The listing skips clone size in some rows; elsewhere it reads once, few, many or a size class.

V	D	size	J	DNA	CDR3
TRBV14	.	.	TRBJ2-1	TGTGCCAGCAGCCAAGATTCCTATTGGCCCGCCTACAATGAGCAGTTCTTC	CASSQDSYWPAYNEQFF
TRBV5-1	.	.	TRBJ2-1	TGCGCCACGACAAGCGGTAATGAGCAGTTCTTC	CATTSGNEQFF
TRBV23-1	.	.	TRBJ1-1	TGCGCCAGCAGTCAATCATCGGGGTTGAACACTGAAGCTTTCTTT	CASSQSSGLNTEAFF
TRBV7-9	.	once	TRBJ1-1	TGTGCCAGCAGCTTAGGACGGATGAACACTGAAGCTTTCTTT	CASSLGRMNTEAFF
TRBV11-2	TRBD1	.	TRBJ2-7	TGTGCCAGCAGCTCCTACTTAGGGGGCTTCTACGAGCAGTACTTC	CASSSYLGGFYEQYF
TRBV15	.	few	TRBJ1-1	TGTGCCACCAGCAGAGACAAGGGTGTTACTGAAGCTTTCTTT	CATSRDKGVTEAFF
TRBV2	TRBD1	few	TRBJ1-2	TGTGCCAGCAGTGCCGACAGGGATGGATTTGGCTACACCTTC	CASSADRDGFGYTF
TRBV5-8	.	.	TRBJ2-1	TGTGCCAGCAGCTTGGTTCAGGGATCCTACAATGAGCAGTTCTTC	CASSLVQGSYNEQFF
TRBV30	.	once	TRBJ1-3	TGTGCCTGGGGCCTCGCCGGTGGAAACACCATATATTTT	CAWGLAGGNTIYF
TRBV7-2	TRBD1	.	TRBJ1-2	TGTGCCAGCAGCTCTAACCCACAGGGGGCGCGTGACTATGGCTACACCTTC	CASSSNPQGARDYGYTF
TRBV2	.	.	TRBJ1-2	TGTGCCAGCAGTGAGAGGGGTTTAGGTGGCTACACCTTC	CASSERGLGGYTF
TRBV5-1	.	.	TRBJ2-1	TGCGCCAGCAGCTTGGACGTTAGTGAGCAGTTCTTC	CASSLDVSEQFF
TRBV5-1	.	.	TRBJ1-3	TGCGCCAGCAGCACTCCGGGTTCCTCTGGAAACACCATATATTTT	CASSTPGSSGNTIYF
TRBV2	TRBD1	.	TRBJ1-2	TGTGCCAGCAGAGAGACAGGGAACTATGGCTACACCTTC	CASRETGNYGYTF
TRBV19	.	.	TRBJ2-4	TGTGCCACTTCAGGCAGCGGAAACATTCAGTACTTC	CATSGSGNIQYF
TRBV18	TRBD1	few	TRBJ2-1	TGTGCCAGCCTACAGGGGGCCAACAATGAGCAGTTCTTC	CASLQGANNEQFF
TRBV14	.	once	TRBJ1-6	TGTGCCAGCAGCCAAGAGGTCAGTAGCAATTCACCCCTCCACTTT	CASSQEVSSNSPLHF
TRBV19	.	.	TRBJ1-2	TGTGCCAGTAGTAATTTCGGGCCAAACTATGGCTACACCTTC	CASSNFGPNYGYTF
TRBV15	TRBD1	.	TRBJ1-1	TGTGCCACCAGCAGCGGGACAGGAGGCACTGAAGCTTTCTTT	CATSSGTGGTEAFF
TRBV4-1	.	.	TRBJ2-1	TGCGCCAGCAGCCAACTGGAGGAAAACAATGAGCAGTTCTTC	CASSQLEENNEQFF
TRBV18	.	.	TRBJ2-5	TGTGCCAGCTCACCACCTGGACAGGCGGGAGTGGTAGAGACCCAGTACTTC	CASSPPGQAGVVETQYF
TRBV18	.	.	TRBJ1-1	TGTGCCACTAAGGGAGGCCCTAACACTGAAGCTTTCTTT	CATKGGPNTEAFF
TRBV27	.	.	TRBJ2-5	TGTGCCAGCAGCGTCGCTGTTTGGCCCCGTATTGAGACCCAGTACTTC	CASSVAVWPRIETQYF
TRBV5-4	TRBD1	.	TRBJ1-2	TGTGCCAGCAGCACCGATACAGGGGTCGTCTATGGCTACACCTTC	CASSTDTGVVYGYTF
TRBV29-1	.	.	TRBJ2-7	TGCAGCGTTGGCGGCGGCTCCTCCTACGAGCAGTACTTC	CSVGGGSSYEQYF
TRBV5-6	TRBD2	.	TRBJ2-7	TGTGCCAGCAGCAGTTTCACCGGGACTAGAGGCTACGAGCAGTACTTC	CASSSFTGTRGYEQYF
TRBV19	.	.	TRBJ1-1	TGTGCCAGTAGACAGGGTAGGACTGAAGCTTTCTTT	CASRQGRTEAFF
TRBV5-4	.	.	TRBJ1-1	TGTGCCAGCAGCGTAGCTAACACTGAAGCTTTCTTT	CASSVANTEAFF
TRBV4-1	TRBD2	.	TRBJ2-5	TGCGCCAGCAGCCTGCAACTAGCGGGGCAAGAGACCCAGTACTTC	CASSLQLAGQETQYF
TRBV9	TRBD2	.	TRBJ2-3	TGTGCCAGCAGTCGACTAGCGGGAGGGCCCCCTAGCACAGATACGCAGTATTTT	CASSRLAGGPPSTDTQYF
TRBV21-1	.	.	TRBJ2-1	TGTGCCAGCAGCAAAGGAACTAGCGGGGGGTGCTACAATGAGCAGTTCTTC	CASSKGTSGGCYNEQFF
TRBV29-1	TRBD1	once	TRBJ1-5	TGCAGCGTTTCGGGACAGGAGAATCAGCCCCAGCATTTT	CSVSGQENQPQHF